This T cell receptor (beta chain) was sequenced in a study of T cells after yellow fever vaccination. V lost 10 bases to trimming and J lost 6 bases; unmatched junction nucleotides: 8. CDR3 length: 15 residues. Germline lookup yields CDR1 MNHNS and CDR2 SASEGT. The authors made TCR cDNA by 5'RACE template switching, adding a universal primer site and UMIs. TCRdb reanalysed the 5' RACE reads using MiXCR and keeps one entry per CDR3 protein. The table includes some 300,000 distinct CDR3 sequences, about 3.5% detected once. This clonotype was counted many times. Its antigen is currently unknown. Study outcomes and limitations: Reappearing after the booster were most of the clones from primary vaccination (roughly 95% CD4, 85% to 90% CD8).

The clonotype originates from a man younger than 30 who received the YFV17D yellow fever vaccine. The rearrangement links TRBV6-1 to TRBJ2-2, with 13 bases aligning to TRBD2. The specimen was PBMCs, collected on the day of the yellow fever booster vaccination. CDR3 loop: CANSLAGGQAGELFF. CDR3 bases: TGTGCCAACTCACTAGCGGGGGGGCAGGCCGGGGAGCTGTTTTTT.